Here is one T cell receptor (beta chain) with its context. Its target is unknown. The CDR3 extends over 13 amino acids. Trimming at V came to 6 bases and at J to 8 bases, leaving 7 bases not matched to a gene. Per germline, CDR1 MDHEN and CDR2 SYDVKM. These data come from a study of OX40 agonist ivuxolimab in advanced cancers. Study at large: Three patients showed partial responses: one hepatocellular carcinoma and two cutaneous melanoma cases.

Here immunoSEQ multiplex PCR was the method, and the copy in TCRdb shows in-frame clones only, minus some. The sample carries about 70,000 clones, 82% recorded once. Broader study findings: Low normalized T-cell clonal expansion also characterized some of the nonresponders. CD4+ and CD8+ blood T cells expanded clonally by week 6 at 0.1 to 3.0 mg/kg.

Samples of blood were obtained at baseline, on cycle 4 day 1, and on cycle 7 day 1. This sequence joins TRBV28 and TRBJ1-5, with 7 positions matching TRBD1. The sequencing used CD4+ or CD8+ T cells sorted from blood, collected in a trial of the OX40 agonist ivuxolimab. The clonotype was recovered from an adult with an advanced solid tumor such as melanoma, head and neck, liver or kidney cancer. As DNA, the CDR3 is TGTGCCAGCAGCAAGGGACAGCAGGAGCCCCAGCATTTT. This sequence encodes CASSKGQQEPQHF.